This TCR beta chain is drawn from a study of long-term antiretroviral therapy in people with HIV. At survey level, the immunoSEQ assay was run in its v3.0 version. The protocol was immunoSEQ multiplex PCR, while the TCRdb copy is restricted to in-frame clones and leaves out a portion. The sample records roughly 20,000 clones, around 69% being singletons. This clone was observed a few times. This receptor was identified in a woman in her thirties or forties with HIV. The sample was unsorted PBMCs, taken less than 1.8 years before starting antiretroviral therapy.

The CDR3 DNA sequence: TGTGCCAGCAGTTACGGGGGGGGGTTTAGCAATCAGCCCCAGCATTTT. This gives the protein CASSYGGGFSNQPQHF. This chain connects TRBV6-6 to TRBJ1-5, with TRBD1 as a possible D gene (5 bases). The CDR3 sequence is 16 residues long. Trimming took 2 bases from V and 0 from J, leaving 11 bases between them. Germline CDR1 reads MNHNY; CDR2 reads SVGAGI (reference sequence).